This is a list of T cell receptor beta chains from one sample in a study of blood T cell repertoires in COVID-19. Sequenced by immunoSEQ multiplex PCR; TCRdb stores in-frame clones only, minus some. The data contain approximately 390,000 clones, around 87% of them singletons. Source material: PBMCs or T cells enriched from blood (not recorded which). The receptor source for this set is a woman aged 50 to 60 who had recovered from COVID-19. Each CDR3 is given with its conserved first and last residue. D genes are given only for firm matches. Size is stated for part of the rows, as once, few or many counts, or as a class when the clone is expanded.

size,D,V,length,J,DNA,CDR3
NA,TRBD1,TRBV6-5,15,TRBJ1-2,TGTGCCAGCAGGCAACGGACAGGGGCAGGCTATGGCTACACCTTC,CASRQRTGAGYGYTF
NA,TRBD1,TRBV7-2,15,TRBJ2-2,TGTGCCAGCAGCTTGGGACAGGGCTCAACCGGGGAGCTGTTTTTT,CASSLGQGSTGELFF
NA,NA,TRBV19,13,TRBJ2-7,TGTGCCAGTAGTCACAGCTACCCCTACGAGCAGTACTTC,CASSHSYPYEQYF
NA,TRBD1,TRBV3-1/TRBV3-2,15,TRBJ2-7,TGTGCCAGCAGCGACCGGGACAGGGGGCCATACGAGCAGTACTTC,CASSDRDRGPYEQYF
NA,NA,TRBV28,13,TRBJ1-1,TGTGCCAGCAGTCCCGCTAGCTGGCCGGAAGCTTTCTTT,CASSPASWPEAFF
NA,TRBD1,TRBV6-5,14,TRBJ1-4,TGTGCCAGCAGCCAGACAGGGGGAGGTGAAAAACTGTTTTTT,CASSQTGGGEKLFF
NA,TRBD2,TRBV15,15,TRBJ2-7,TGTGCCACCAGCAGTTACAGCGGGGGGGCCCACGAGCAGTACTTC,CATSSYSGGAHEQYF
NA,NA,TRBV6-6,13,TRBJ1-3,TGTGCCAGCAGTTCCACCTATCGAAACACCATATATTTT,CASSSTYRNTIYF
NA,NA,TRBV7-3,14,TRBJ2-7,TGTGCCAGCAGCTTAACCCTGGCTTCCCACGAGCAGTACTTC,CASSLTLASHEQYF
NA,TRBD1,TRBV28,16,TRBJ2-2,TGTGCCAGCAGTCGGGACAGGCCTTCGAACACCGGGGAGCTGTTTTTT,CASSRDRPSNTGELFF
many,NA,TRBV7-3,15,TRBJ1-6,TGTGCCAGCAGCTCGGACAGCCTTAGGAATTCACCCCTCCACTTT,CASSSDSLRNSPLHF
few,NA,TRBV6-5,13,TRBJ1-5,TGTGCCAGCCAGGAAAGCCAAAATCAGCCCCAGCATTTT,CASQESQNQPQHF
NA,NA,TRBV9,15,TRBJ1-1,TGTGCCAGCAGCGTAGGTCAGTACATGAACACTGAAGCTTTCTTT,CASSVGQYMNTEAFF
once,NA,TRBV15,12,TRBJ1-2,TGTGCCACCAGCAGAGACAGCTATGGCTACACCTTC,CATSRDSYGYTF
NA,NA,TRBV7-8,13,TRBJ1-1,TGTGCCAGCAGCCTAGCGGGGGCCACTGAAGCTTTCTTT,CASSLAGATEAFF
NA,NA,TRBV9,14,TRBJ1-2,TGTGCCAGCAGCCCCACAGGGAGCGCTAGTGGCTACACCTTC,CASSPTGSASGYTF
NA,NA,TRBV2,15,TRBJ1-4,TGTGCCAGCAGTGATGGGGGGGCAGGGCGAGAAAAACTGTTTTTT,CASSDGGAGREKLFF